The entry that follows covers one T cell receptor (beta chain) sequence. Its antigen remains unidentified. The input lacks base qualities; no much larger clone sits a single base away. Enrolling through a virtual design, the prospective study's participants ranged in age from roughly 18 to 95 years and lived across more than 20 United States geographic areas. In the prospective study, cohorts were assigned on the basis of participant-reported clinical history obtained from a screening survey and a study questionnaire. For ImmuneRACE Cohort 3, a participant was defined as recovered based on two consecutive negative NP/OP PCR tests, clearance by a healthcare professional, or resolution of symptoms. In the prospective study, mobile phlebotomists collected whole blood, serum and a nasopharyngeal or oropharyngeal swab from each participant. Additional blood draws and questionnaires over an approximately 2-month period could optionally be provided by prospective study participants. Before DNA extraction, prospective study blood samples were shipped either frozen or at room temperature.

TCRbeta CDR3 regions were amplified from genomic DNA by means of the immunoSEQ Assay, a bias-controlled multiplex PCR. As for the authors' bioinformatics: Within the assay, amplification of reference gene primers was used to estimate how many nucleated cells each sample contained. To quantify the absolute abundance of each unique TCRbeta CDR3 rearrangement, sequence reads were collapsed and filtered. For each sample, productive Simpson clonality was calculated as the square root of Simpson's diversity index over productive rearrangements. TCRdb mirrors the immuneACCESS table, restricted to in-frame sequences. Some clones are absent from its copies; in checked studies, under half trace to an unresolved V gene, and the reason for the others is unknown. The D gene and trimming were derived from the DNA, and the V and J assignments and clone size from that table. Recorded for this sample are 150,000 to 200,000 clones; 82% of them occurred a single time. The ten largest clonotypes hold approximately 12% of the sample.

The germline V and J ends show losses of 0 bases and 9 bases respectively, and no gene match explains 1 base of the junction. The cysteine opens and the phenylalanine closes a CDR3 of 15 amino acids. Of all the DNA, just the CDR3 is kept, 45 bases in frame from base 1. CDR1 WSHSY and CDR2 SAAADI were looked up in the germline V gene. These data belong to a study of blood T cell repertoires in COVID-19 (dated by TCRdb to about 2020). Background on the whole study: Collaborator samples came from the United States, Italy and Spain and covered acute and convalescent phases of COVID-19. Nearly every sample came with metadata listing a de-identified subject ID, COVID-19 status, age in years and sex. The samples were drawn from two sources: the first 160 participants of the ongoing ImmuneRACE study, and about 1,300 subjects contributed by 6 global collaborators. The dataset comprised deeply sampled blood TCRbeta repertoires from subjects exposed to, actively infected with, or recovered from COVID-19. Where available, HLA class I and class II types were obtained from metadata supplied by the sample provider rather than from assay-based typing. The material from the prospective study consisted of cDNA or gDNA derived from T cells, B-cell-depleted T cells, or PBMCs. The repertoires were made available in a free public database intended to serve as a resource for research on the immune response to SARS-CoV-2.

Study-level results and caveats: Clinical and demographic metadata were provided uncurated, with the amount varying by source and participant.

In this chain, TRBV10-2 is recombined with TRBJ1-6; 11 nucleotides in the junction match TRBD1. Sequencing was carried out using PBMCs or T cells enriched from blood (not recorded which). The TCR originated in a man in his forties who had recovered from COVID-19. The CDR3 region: CASSESDRGPSPLHF. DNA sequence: TGCGCCAGCAGTGAGTCGGACAGGGGGCCTTCACCCCTCCACTTT.